The 29 T cell receptor beta chains given below trace back to one sample, sequenced in a study of blood T cell repertoires in COVID-19. The method was immunoSEQ multiplex PCR; TCRdb's version includes in-frame clones alone and lacks a portion of them. Of about 220,000 clones listed, roughly nine tenths are singletons. Source material: PBMCs or T cells enriched from blood (not recorded which). These receptors were obtained from a woman in her 30s who had recovered from COVID-19.

V gene TRBV11-1 combines with J gene TRBJ1-2, with 8 bases identical to TRBD1. Germline loops: CDR1 SGHAT, CDR2 FQDESV (reference sequence). J gave up 4 bases and V 5 bases, and 6 bases lay outside the gene matches. There are 14 residues in the CDR3. The CDR3 coding sequence is TGTGCCAGCAGCCGACAGGGGACAACCTATGGCTACACCTTC. This translates into CASSRQGTTYGYTF. Combining the CDR3 with reference TRBV11-1 and TRBJ1-2 gives the whole variable domain EAEVAQSPRYKITEKSQAVAFWCDPISGHATLYWYRQILGQGPELLVQFQDESVVDDSQLPKDRFSAERLKGVDSTLKIQPAELGDSAMYLCASSRQGTTYGYTFGSGTRLTVV.

The J gene is TRBJ1-1, the V gene TRBV25-1; D might be TRBD1 (5 bases). Between the trimmed V and J ends, which lost 10 bases and 5 bases, there was a span of 17 bases. The CDR3 spans 13 residues. The germline gives CDR1 MGHDK, CDR2 SYGVNS. The CDR3 protein is CATISGGRTEAFF. The CDR3 nucleotides are TGTGCCACCATTAGCGGGGGACGAACTGAAGCTTTCTTT.

This chain uses TRBV5-1 with TRBJ2-7, with 7 bases that match TRBD1. Germline assignment: CDR1 SGHRS and CDR2 YFSETQ. CDR3 size: 14 residues. J was trimmed by 3 bases and V by 3 bases; bases with no gene match: 6. The CDR3 region has the DNA TGCGCCAGCAGCTCGGACAGGTCTGGCTACGAGCAGTACTTC. Amino acids: CASSSDRSGYEQYF.

Only one count was recorded for this clone. J is TRBJ1-1 and V is TRBV5-1; 8 bases map to TRBD1. This CDR3 spans 17 amino acids. The germline gives CDR1 SGHRS, CDR2 YFSETQ. V was pared by 3 bases and J by 0 bases, with 10 bases of the junction left unmatched. For the CDR3, the DNA is TGCGCCAGCAGCTCCGCAGGACAGGGCACCATGAACACTGAAGCTTTCTTT. Translation gives CASSSAGQGTMNTEAFF.

There are a few counts of this clone. The CDR3, as DNA: TGTGCCAGCTCCGGGACTTCTCCTTCCTACGAGCAGTACTTC. This translates into CASSGTSPSYEQYF. This chain joins TRBV18 and TRBJ2-7; D may be TRBD2 (6 bases). V was trimmed by 6 bases and J by 1 base, leaving 13 bases between them. The CDR3 contains 14 residues. Germline V CDR1 and CDR2: KGHSH, LQKENI.

The rearrangement uses TRBV2 and TRBJ2-7; maybe TRBD2 (5 bases). V lost 7 bases and J lost 6, with 16 bases in between. This CDR3 has 13 amino acids. CDR1 and CDR2 (germline): SNHLY, FYNNEI. The chain's CDR3 is CASNNGLGSEQYF. The CDR3 nucleotides are TGTGCCAGCAATAACGGACTCGGCTCCGAGCAGTACTTC.

This clone was detected only a few times. CDR3 region: CASSLALGADYGYTF. CDR3 nucleotides: TGTGCCAGCAGCTTGGCTCTGGGGGCGGACTATGGCTACACCTTC. The rearrangement uses TRBV5-6 and TRBJ1-2, with TRBD1 as a possible D gene (6 bases). Germline V lookup: CDR1 SGHDT, CDR2 YYEEEE. This CDR3 has 15 amino acids. Trimming removed 0 bases at V and 3 bases at J, with 12 bases between.

V is TRBV13 and J is TRBJ1-1, with D possibly being TRBD1 (5 bases). Trimming pared 1 base from V and 6 bases from J, leaving 21 bases between. Germline V gene lookup returns CDR1 PRHDT and CDR2 FYEKMQ (reference sequence). This CDR3 contains 17 residues. CDR3 sequence (DNA): TGTGCCAGCAGCTTAGTCCCTTGGGGCTTGGGGATCCCTGAAGCTTTCTTT. It translates to CASSLVPWGLGIPEAFF.

The gene calls are TRBV11-3 and TRBJ2-7; 8 positions match TRBD2. J gave up 7 bases and V 5 bases, and 7 bases lay outside the gene matches. The CDR3 length is 13 residues. The V gene's germline CDR1 is SGHNT and CDR2 YENEEA. The CDR3 is CASSRAGDREQYF. Written as DNA, the CDR3 is TGTGCCAGCAGCCGAGCGGGGGATCGGGAGCAGTACTTC.

This clone was seen only once. This sequence joins TRBV7-9 and TRBJ1-2; D gene uncertain. There are 13 residues in the CDR3. The ends were cut back, 5 bases at V and 3 bases at J, with 10 bases in the middle. The germline CDR1 and CDR2 sequences are SEHNR and FQNEAQ (reference sequence). The DNA for the CDR3 is TGTGCCAGCAGCACCGGGGTGTACTATGGCTACACCTTC. Translation gives CASSTGVYYGYTF.

The V and J genes are TRBV27 and TRBJ1-5; weak D call: TRBD1 (5 bases). There are 16 residues in the CDR3. V was trimmed by 1 base and J by 7 bases, leaving 17 bases between them. Germline assignment: CDR1 MNHEY and CDR2 SMNVEV (reference sequence). The CDR3 loop is CASSLLVGGGVQPQHF. CDR3 bases: TGTGCCAGCAGTTTATTGGTGGGGGGAGGGGTGCAGCCCCAGCATTTT.

The chain uses TRBV2 and TRBJ2-1; no clear D gene. The CDR3 loop spans 13 amino acids. V lost 1 base and J 9 bases, leaving 10 bases between the germline ends. Germline V gene data show CDR1 as SNHLY and CDR2 as FYNNEI. In nucleotides, the CDR3 is TGTGCCAGCAGTGAAGATCAGCAGGTTGAGCAGTTCTTC. Translated, it gives CASSEDQQVEQFF.

This chain connects TRBV3-1 (or the pseudogene TRBV3-2) to TRBJ1-5; 9 nucleotides line up with TRBD1. Germline lookup yields CDR1 LGHDT and CDR2 YNNKEL (reference sequence). The CDR3 has 17 residues. After removal of 3 bases from V and 1 base from J, the junction contained 7 bases not matched to a gene. The CDR3 DNA reads as TGTGCCAGCAGCCACGACAGGGGGAAGGAAAGCAATCAGCCCCAGCATTTT. This translates into CASSHDRGKESNQPQHF.

This chain uses TRBV5-1 with TRBJ1-1; D possibly corresponds to TRBD1 (5 bases). The V and J ends lost 7 bases and 2 bases respectively, with 21 bases between them. In germline, CDR1 is SGHRS, CDR2 YFSETQ. CDR3 length equals 16 residues. The CDR3 region has the DNA TGCGCCAGCGGAACAGGTCATAGGACACAAAACACTGAAGCTTTCTTT. Translation gives CASGTGHRTQNTEAFF.

This clone was seen more than once but under ten times. The chain carries TRBV19 and TRBJ2-7, with 9 nucleotides matching TRBD2. The ends lost 4 bases at V and 6 bases at J; junction bases unmatched: 13. The germline CDR1 and CDR2 sequences are LNHDA and SQIVND (reference sequence). The CDR3 contains 16 residues. CDR3 loop: CASSKFLAGILGEQYF. The CDR3, as DNA: TGTGCCAGTAGTAAATTCCTAGCGGGGATTCTGGGCGAGCAGTACTTC.

V is TRBV4-2 and J is TRBJ1-6; D not resolved. This CDR3 has 15 amino acids. Trimming stripped 0 bases from V and 9 bases from J, with 12 bases between. Germline V gene data show CDR1 as LGHNA and CDR2 as YNFKEQ. The CDR3 DNA reads TGTGCCAGCAGCCAAGAGATCGGGCGGGTTTCACCCCTCCACTTT. This sequence encodes CASSQEIGRVSPLHF.

V and J are TRBV28 and TRBJ2-1; D may be TRBD2 (5 bases). Germline loops: CDR1 MDHEN, CDR2 SYDVKM. V lost 5 bases and J lost 10, with 12 bases in between. CDR3 length equals 12 residues. The CDR3, as DNA: TGTGCCAGCAGTGAGCGGTGGGGAGAGCAGTTCTTC. Its protein is CASSERWGEQFF.

V usage is TRBV10-3 and J usage is TRBJ2-2, with D possibly matching TRBD2 (5 bases). The CDR3 is 13 amino acids. The V and J ends lost 4 bases and 6 bases respectively, with 9 bases between them. The germline V gene has CDR1 ENHRY and CDR2 SYGVKD. The CDR3 DNA reads TGTGCCATCAGTGTCGGAGGCGCCGGGGAGCTGTTTTTT. Translating it yields CAISVGGAGELFF.

V usage is TRBV7-2 and J usage is TRBJ2-3, with D unresolved. This CDR3 is 13 amino acids long. CDR1 SGHTA and CDR2 FQGNSA come from the germline V gene. V lost 5 bases and J 4 bases, leaving 10 bases between the germline ends. CDR3 loop: CASSRLVADTQYF. For the CDR3, the DNA is TGTGCCAGCAGCCGACTCGTGGCAGATACGCAGTATTTT.

The chain couples TRBV6-5 to TRBJ1-6, with 8 bases identical to TRBD1. Trimming removed 5 bases from V and 7 bases from J; junction bases left unmatched: 7. Looked up from germline, CDR1 is MNHEY and CDR2 is SVGAGI. This CDR3 region has 15 residues. The CDR3 DNA follows: TGTGCCAGCAGTAAGACAGGGGCTACAAATTCACCCCTCCACTTT. Its translation: CASSKTGATNSPLHF.

The chain uses TRBV11-2 and TRBJ1-6; D is undetermined. This CDR3 contains 18 residues. CDR1 and CDR2 (germline): SGHAT, FQNNGV. Deletions cut 0 bases from V and 0 bases from J, with 12 bases between. CDR3 sequence (DNA): TGTGCCAGCAGCTTAGACCCCCCGTCCAGCTCCTATAATTCACCCCTCCACTTT. Amino acids: CASSLDPPSSSYNSPLHF.

The rearrangement joins TRBV28 to TRBJ2-5; 8 positions match TRBD1. In germline, CDR1 is MDHEN, CDR2 SYDVKM. V was pared by 6 bases and J by 5 bases, with 5 bases of the junction left unmatched. The CDR3 contains 13 residues. The CDR3 is CASSSYRGETQYF. As DNA, the CDR3 is TGTGCCAGCAGCTCCTACAGGGGGGAGACCCAGTACTTC. Together with reference TRBV28 and TRBJ2-5, the CDR3 gives the full variable domain: DVKVTQSSRYLVKRTGEKVFLECVQDMDHENMFWYRQDPGLGLRLIYFSYDVKMKEKGDIPEGYSVSREKKERFSLILESASTNQTSMYLCASSSYRGETQYFGPGTRLLVL.

This clone was counted once. A junction end diverges from the germline sequence, so it may reflect a read error. The CDR3 protein is CASSPSTGGKQPQHF. The CDR3 nucleotides read TGTGCCAGCAGCCCCTCTACAGGGGGCAAACAGCCCCAGCATTTT. This chain links TRBV6-6 with TRBJ1-5; the match to TRBD1 covers 9 bases. The CDR3 has 15 residues. Germline V CDR1 and CDR2: MNHNY, SVGAGI (reference sequence).

The count of this clone is one. This chain links TRBV2 with TRBJ2-1; D is perhaps TRBD2 (5 bases). The V and J ends lost 2 bases and 3 bases respectively, with 8 bases between them. CDR1 and CDR2 from the germline V gene are SNHLY and FYNNEI. The CDR3 is made up of 14 amino acids. The CDR3 region has the DNA TGTGCCAGCAGTGAACTAGCTCTCTACAATGAGCAGTTCTTC. This encodes CASSELALYNEQFF.

The chain links TRBV4-2 to TRBJ2-4; 8 bases are a match to TRBD2. CDR1 is LGHNA, CDR2 YNFKEQ, per germline. The J segment lost 8 bases and the V segment lost 1 base, leaving 4 bases of the junction unmatched. The CDR3 has 14 residues. The CDR3 sequence: CASSQGTSWDIQYF. The CDR3 DNA is TGTGCCAGCAGCCAAGGGACTAGCTGGGACATTCAGTACTTC.

The chain recombines TRBV2 with TRBJ1-1; 7 bases are shared with TRBD1. The CDR3 has 15 amino acids. Trimming took 5 bases from V and 5 from J; bases not matched to a gene: 11. In germline, CDR1 is SNHLY, CDR2 FYNNEI. The CDR3 DNA is TGTGCCAGCAGTATCAAGACAGGGAGAAAAACTGAAGCTTTCTTT. It translates to CASSIKTGRKTEAFF.

The rearrangement uses TRBV2 and TRBJ2-1; a weak D match, TRBD2 (6 bases). Trimming took off 4 bases at V and 4 bases at J, with 11 bases between the two ends. CDR3 length equals 14 residues. Germline values: CDR1 SNHLY, CDR2 FYNNEI. CDR3 in amino acids: CASSGLVVYNEQFF. CDR3 sequence (DNA): TGTGCCAGCAGTGGACTAGTGGTTTACAATGAGCAGTTCTTC.

The chain employs TRBV5-4 and TRBJ2-1; 9 positions agree with TRBD2. Germline values: CDR1 SGHNT, CDR2 YYREEE (reference sequence). This CDR3 contains 17 residues. Unmatched junction bases numbered 11, after V lost 0 bases and J lost 7 bases. DNA of the CDR3: TGTGCCAGCAGCTTGGCGAAGCTAGCGGGGATACCAAATGAGCAGTTCTTC. This sequence encodes CASSLAKLAGIPNEQFF.

The CDR3 DNA follows: TGTGCCAGCAGCTTAACAAACTATAATGAGCAGTTCTTC. Translation gives CASSLTNYNEQFF. This chain connects TRBV7-2 to TRBJ2-1; D gene uncertain. The germline CDR1 and CDR2 sequences are SGHTA and FQGNSA. Trimming removed 2 bases at V and 7 bases at J, with 9 bases between. The CDR3 length is 13 residues.